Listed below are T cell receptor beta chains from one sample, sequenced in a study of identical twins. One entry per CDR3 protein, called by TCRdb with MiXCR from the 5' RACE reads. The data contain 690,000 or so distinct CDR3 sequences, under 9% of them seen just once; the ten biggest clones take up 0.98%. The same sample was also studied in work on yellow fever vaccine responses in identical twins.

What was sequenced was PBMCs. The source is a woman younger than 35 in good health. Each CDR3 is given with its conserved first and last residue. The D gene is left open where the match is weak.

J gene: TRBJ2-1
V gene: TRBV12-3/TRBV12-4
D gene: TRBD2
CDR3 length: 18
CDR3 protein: CAISPGLAGGGSNNEQFF

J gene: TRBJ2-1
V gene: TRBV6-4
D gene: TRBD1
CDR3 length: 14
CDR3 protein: CASSGTGESNEQFF

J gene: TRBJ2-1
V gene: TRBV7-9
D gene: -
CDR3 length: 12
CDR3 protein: CASSWIYNEQFF

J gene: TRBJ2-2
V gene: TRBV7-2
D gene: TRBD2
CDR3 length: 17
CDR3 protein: CASSLSGTSRNTGELFF

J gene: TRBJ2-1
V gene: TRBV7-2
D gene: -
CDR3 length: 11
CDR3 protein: CASSQGGPQFF

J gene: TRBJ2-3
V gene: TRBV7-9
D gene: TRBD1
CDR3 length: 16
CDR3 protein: CASSFSGQGARDTQYF

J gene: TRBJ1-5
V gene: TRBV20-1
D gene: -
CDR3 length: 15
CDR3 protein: CSARPSGGTDQPQHF

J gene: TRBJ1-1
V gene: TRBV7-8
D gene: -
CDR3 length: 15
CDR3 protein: CASSLEFAVITEAFF

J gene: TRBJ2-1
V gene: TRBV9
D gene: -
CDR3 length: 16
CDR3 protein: CASSDVPANSYNEQFF

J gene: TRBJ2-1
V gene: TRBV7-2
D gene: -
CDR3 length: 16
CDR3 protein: CASSLELGLPYNEQFF

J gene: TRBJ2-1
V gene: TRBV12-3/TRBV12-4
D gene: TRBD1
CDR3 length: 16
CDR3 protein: CASSLAGQGSYNEQFF

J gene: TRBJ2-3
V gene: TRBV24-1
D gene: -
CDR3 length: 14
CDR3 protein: CATSGLPGPDTQYF